The 17 T cell receptor beta chains listed next were all sequenced from one sample in a study of cytotoxic CD8 clonotypes in ibrutinib-treated CLL. Profiled with immunoSEQ multiplex PCR; TCRdb holds only in-frame clones, not every one. The sample consists of roughly 330,000 clones, 67% of them appearing once. The source material was PBMCs, sampled after 36 months of ibrutinib treatment. All receptors derive from a human donor with chronic lymphocytic leukemia.

The chain combines TRBV18 with TRBJ1-2; D uncertain. The length of the CDR3 is 12 residues. The V gene lost 3 bases and the J gene lost 8 bases, with 10 bases spanning the gap. Germline-derived CDR1 and CDR2 are KGHSH and LQKENI. CDR3: CASSPRREGYTF. The CDR3 DNA sequence: TGTGCCAGCTCACCTCGAAGGGAGGGCTACACCTTC.

In its sample, this clone was seen once. The V gene is TRBV28, the J gene TRBJ1-4, with no clear D. This CDR3 has 14 amino acids. V was trimmed by 2 bases and J by 8 bases, leaving 12 bases between them. Per the germline V gene, CDR1 is MDHEN and CDR2 is SYDVKM. The CDR3 is CASSLRAVSEKLFF. The CDR3 nucleotides read TGTGCCAGCAGTTTACGGGCAGTGTCGGAAAAACTGTTTTTT.

The rearrangement links TRBV19 to TRBJ2-2, with TRBD1 as a possible D gene (6 bases). The CDR3 consists of 14 residues. Germline V gene lookup returns CDR1 LNHDA and CDR2 SQIVND (reference sequence). Trimming stripped 6 bases from V and 2 bases from J, with 10 bases between. The DNA for the CDR3 is TGTGCCAGTAGCATGGACAGAAACACCGGGGAGCTGTTTTTT. Translating it yields CASSMDRNTGELFF.

The gene calls are TRBV29-1 and TRBJ1-2; possibly TRBD1 for D (5 bases). V lost 4 bases, J lost 2 bases, and 11 bases lay in between. CDR1 SQVTM and CDR2 ANQGSEA come from the germline V gene. The CDR3 length is 13 residues. The CDR3 coding sequence is TGCAGCGTTGTAAGGGGACCGAACTATGGCTACACCTTC. It codes for CSVVRGPNYGYTF. Full variable domain (outside the CDR3, taken from reference TRBV29-1 and TRBJ1-2): SAVISQKPSRDICQRGTSLTIQCQVDSQVTMMFWYRQQPGQSLTLIATANQGSEATYESGFVIDKFPISRPNLTFSTLTVSNMSPEDSSIYLCSVVRGPNYGYTFGSGTRLTVV.

This clone was seen only a few times. The CDR3 sequence is CASRKTGFGIQYF. The CDR3 DNA sequence: TGTGCCAGCAGGAAGACAGGGTTCGGCATTCAGTACTTC. The chain employs TRBV7-3 and TRBJ2-4, with TRBD1 matching 7 bases. Germline CDR1 is SGHTA and CDR2 is FQGTGA. Trimming at V came to 6 bases and at J to 9 bases, leaving 8 bases not matched to a gene. The CDR3 covers 13 residues. The full variable domain, with the rest looked up from reference TRBV7-3 and TRBJ2-4, is GAGVSQTPSNKVTEKGKYVELRCDPISGHTALYWYRQSLGQGPEFLIYFQGTGAADDSGLPNDRFFAVRPEGSVSTLKIQRTERGDSAVYLCASRKTGFGIQYFGAGTRLSVL.

The V call is TRBV9, the J call TRBJ2-3, with 8 bases that match TRBD1. Germline V CDR1 and CDR2: SGDLS, YYNGEE. V was pared by 2 bases and J by 2 bases, with 10 bases of the junction left unmatched. There are 17 residues in the CDR3. In nucleotides, the CDR3 is TGTGCCAGCAGCGTGGGCAACCGGGACAGGTACACAGATACGCAGTATTTT. The encoded protein is CASSVGNRDRYTDTQYF.

This rearrangement joins TRBV4-3 to TRBJ2-3; no clear D. Trimming left V 0 bases short and J 9 bases short, with 10 bases between. Looked up from germline, CDR1 is LGHNA and CDR2 is YSLEER. The CDR3 covers 13 residues. CDR3 residues: CASSQDLVRTQYF. The CDR3 bases are TGCGCCAGCAGCCAAGATCTGGTGAGAACGCAGTATTTT.

The V gene is TRBV4-1, the J gene TRBJ1-6; unclear D gene. Germline V gene lookup returns CDR1 MGHRA and CDR2 YSYEKL. This CDR3 has 16 residues. Trimming took off 3 bases at V and 7 bases at J, with 16 bases between the two ends. CDR3 residues: CASSHLVRSWNSPLHF. CDR3 nucleotide sequence: TGCGCCAGCAGCCACCTCGTCCGCTCCTGGAATTCACCCCTCCACTTT.

J is TRBJ1-1 and V is TRBV7-2; D ambiguous. The CDR3 consists of 14 residues. CDR1 and CDR2 from the germline V gene are SGHTA and FQGNSA. V was cut by 3 bases and J by 4 bases, with 12 bases left in between. The CDR3: CASSFRLTLTEAFF. The CDR3 DNA sequence: TGTGCCAGCAGCTTTAGGTTGACCCTCACTGAAGCTTTCTTT.

The chain employs TRBV7-6 and TRBJ1-1; D uncertain. CDR1 is SGHVS and CDR2 is FNYEAQ in the germline V gene. V shed 3 bases and J shed 0 bases, with 8 bases lying between them. This CDR3 is 14 amino acids long. CDR3 loop: CASSFGPMNTEAFF. CDR3 DNA: TGTGCCAGCAGCTTCGGACCGATGAACACTGAAGCTTTCTTT. The whole variable domain, remainder taken from reference TRBV7-6 and TRBJ1-1, is GAGVSQSPRYKVTKRGQDVALRCDPISGHVSLYWYRQALGQGPEFLTYFNYEAQQDKSGLPNDRFSAERPEGSISTLTIQRTEQRDSAMYRCASSFGPMNTEAFFGQGTRLTVV.

This clone occurred a few times. The chain joins TRBV5-4 to TRBJ2-4; D is unresolved. The V gene's germline CDR1 is SGHNT and CDR2 YYREEE (reference sequence). Trimming took 0 bases from V and 0 from J, leaving 1 base between them. This CDR3 has 13 amino acids. The CDR3 loop reads CASSLGAKNIQYF. The CDR3 DNA reads TGTGCCAGCAGCTTGGGAGCCAAAAACATTCAGTACTTC.

The rearrangement uses TRBV29-1 and TRBJ2-3; 14 bases line up with TRBD2. The CDR3 is made up of 18 amino acids. The trim removed 2 bases at V and 3 bases at J, leaving 10 bases unmatched. Per the germline V gene, CDR1 is SQVTM and CDR2 is ANQGSEA. The CDR3 sequence: CSVEYPGLAGEETDTQYF. The DNA of the CDR3 is TGCAGCGTTGAATACCCGGGACTAGCGGGAGAGGAGACAGATACGCAGTATTTT.

The chain links TRBV29-1 to TRBJ2-4; 7 nucleotides agree with TRBD1. CDR3 length: 12 residues. J lost 8 bases, V lost 5 bases, and 6 bases had no gene match. Germline V gene lookup returns CDR1 SQVTM and CDR2 ANQGSEA. Here the CDR3 reads CSVQQGLDIQYF. As DNA, the CDR3 is TGCAGCGTTCAACAGGGGCTGGACATTCAGTACTTC.

The rearrangement joins TRBV4-1 to TRBJ1-1; D gene ambiguous. Germline values: CDR1 MGHRA, CDR2 YSYEKL. The CDR3 spans 15 residues. With 1 base removed from V and 6 bases from J, the gap between germline ends came to 15 bases. The CDR3 spells CASSQAFIRVAEAFF. In DNA form, the CDR3 reads TGCGCCAGCAGCCAAGCATTCATAAGGGTGGCTGAAGCTTTCTTT.

This clone was seen a few times. The chain employs TRBV6-5 and TRBJ2-5; D gene unclear. V lost 0 bases and J 2 bases, leaving 13 bases between the germline ends. CDR1 is MNHEY, CDR2 SVGAGI, per germline. The CDR3 has 16 residues. The DNA for the CDR3 is TGTGCCAGCAGTTACTCATCCCTGACATCTCAAGAGACCCAGTACTTC. This gives the protein CASSYSSLTSQETQYF.

This clone was seen more than once but under ten times. V and J are TRBV7-9 and TRBJ2-3; D remains unclear. Trimming took off 6 bases at V and 4 bases at J, with 11 bases between the two ends. The CDR3 loop spans 13 amino acids. The germline V gene has CDR1 SEHNR and CDR2 FQNEAQ (reference sequence). The chain's CDR3 is CASSGRGSDTQYF. CDR3 coding DNA: TGTGCCAGCAGTGGACGAGGATCAGATACGCAGTATTTT. The variable domain in full, completed from reference TRBV7-9 and TRBJ2-3, reads DTGVSQNPRHKITKRGQNVTFRCDPISEHNRLYWYRQTLGQGPEFLTYFQNEAQLEKSRLLSDRFSAERPKGSFSTLEIQRTEQGDSAMYLCASSGRGSDTQYFGPGTRLTVL.

The count of this clone is one. This chain connects TRBV7-9 to TRBJ2-7; no reliable D call. V was trimmed by 8 bases and J by 5 bases, leaving 4 bases between them. The CDR3 is 9 amino acids. Germline loops: CDR1 SEHNR, CDR2 FQNEAQ (reference sequence). CDR3 in amino acids: CASVHEQYF. The CDR3 DNA reads TGTGCCAGCGTGCACGAGCAGTACTTC.